Only a few counts were recorded for the clone carrying this TCR beta chain. Its antigen is not known. The data originate from a study of T cells after yellow fever vaccination. Broader study findings: A faster peak, day 5 versus 15, was reached by the weaker secondary response.

Trimming cost V 0 bases and J 5 bases, with 5 bases left between them. CDR3 length: 12 residues. Per germline, CDR1 ENHRY and CDR2 SYGVKD. TCRdb used MiXCR to reprocess the 5' RACE reads, holding one entry per CDR3 protein. The data hold a few hundred thousand distinct CDR3 sequences, with over 5% observed a single time. This chain links TRBV10-3 with TRBJ2-7; D uncertain. This TCR derives from a young man who received the YFV17D yellow fever vaccine. The sequenced sample was PBMCs, obtained 5 days after the yellow fever booster vaccination. In DNA, the CDR3 is TGTGCCATCAGTGAGTCTCGGAACGAGCAGTACTTC. Encoded protein: CAISESRNEQYF.